What follows are 13 T cell receptor beta chains derived from one specimen sequenced in a study of T cell repertoires in cytomegalovirus infection. TCRdb itself ran the reads through MiXCR, one entry per CDR3 protein. The sample includes about 450,000 distinct CDR3 sequences, 31% seen only once; the top ten take roughly 13%. The sequencing input was PBMCs. The receptor source for this set is a human donor in good health (CMV status not recorded). Some clones in this sample may be carry-over from other donors' samples.

As for this clonotype: The conserved phenylalanine or tryptophan is not found at the CDR3 terminus, so this likely reflects a read error. The DNA is left out, because the CDR3 cannot be placed on it with certainty; the CDR3 is given as TCRdb lists it. This sequence joins TRBV11-3 and TRBJ2-1. CDR1 SGHNT and CDR2 YENEEA come from the germline V gene. The CDR3 is 13 residues long, counting both termini. The CDR3 here is CASSLSYRDEQLL.

The chain has TRBV11-2 and TRBJ2-1, with D possibly being TRBD2 (6 bases). The germline gives CDR1 SGHAT, CDR2 FQNNGV. The V end lost 0 bases, the J end lost 6 bases, and 9 bases lay between the germline ends. This CDR3 is 14 amino acids long. CDR3 in DNA: TGTGCCAGCAGCTTAGATCTCGGGGGCAATGAGCAGTTCTTC. The encoded protein is CASSLDLGGNEQFF.

Concerning this clonotype: The junction does not match germline at one end; this may be a read error. The chain combines TRBV6-6 with TRBJ1-2, with a tentative D call TRBD1 (6 bases). CDR1 and CDR2 from the germline V gene are MNHNY and SVGAGI (reference sequence). The CDR3 runs 13 residues. CDR3 DNA: TGTGCCAGCAGTTACGGCTTGACGGGGGGCTCATCCTTC. Amino acid sequence: CASSYGLTGGSSF.

This clonotype occurred once. A read error may produce the germline difference seen at one junction end. V usage is TRBV7-2 and J usage is TRBJ2-3; TRBD2 aligns across 8 bases. Germline V gives CDR1 SGHTA, CDR2 FQGNSA. The CDR3 runs to 16 residues. CDR3 sequence (DNA): TGTGCAAGCAGCTTAGCTAGCGGGTGGGGAGCAGATACGAAGTATTTT. Encoded protein: CASSLASGWGADTKYF.

In regard to this clonotype: The conserved phenylalanine or tryptophan normally closing the CDR3 is absent here, so this likely arose from a read error. The DNA is left out, because the CDR3 cannot be placed on it with certainty; the CDR3 is given as TCRdb lists it. The chain carries TRBV3-1 and TRBJ2-1; the table names TRBD1, a call not compared with the DNA. Germline V lookup: CDR1 LGHDT, CDR2 YNNKEL (reference sequence). Counting both end residues, the CDR3 totals 16 amino acids. This chain's CDR3 is CASSQEIREANNEQLL.

This clonotype was picked up a small number of times. V usage is TRBV2 and J usage is TRBJ2-3, with 9 bases lining up with TRBD2. Germline-derived CDR1 and CDR2 are SNHLY and FYNNEI. The CDR3 covers 17 residues. Trimming cost V 2 bases and J 1 base; bases outside gene matches: 7. Here the CDR3 DNA reads TGTGCCAGCAGTGAACGTAGCGGGGGCCTAGGCACAGATACGCAGTATTTT. Translated: CASSERSGGLGTDTQYF.

V is TRBV6-2 or TRBV6-3 and J is TRBJ2-2, with D hard to call. Germline V gene sequence: CDR1 MNHEY, CDR2 SVGEGT. CDR3 length: 15 residues. Trimming stripped 4 bases from V and 3 bases from J, with 12 bases between. The CDR3 spells CASSLRELDTGELFF. CDR3 DNA sequence: TGTGCCAGCAGTTTAAGGGAACTCGACACCGGGGAGCTGTTTTTT.

The V and J genes are TRBV12-3 or TRBV12-4 and TRBJ2-1, with D uncertain. The CDR3 is made up of 12 amino acids. Trimming stripped 2 bases from V and 9 bases from J, with 8 bases between. The chain's CDR3 is CASSLSATEQFF. CDR3 DNA: TGTGCCAGCAGTTTATCTGCGACTGAGCAGTTCTTC.

Many counts were recorded for this clonotype. The chain is built from TRBV28 and TRBJ1-6; D possibly corresponds to TRBD1 (6 bases). The CDR3 extends over 15 amino acids. Germline V gene lookup returns CDR1 MDHEN and CDR2 SYDVKM. Trimming took 7 bases from V and 9 from J, leaving 19 bases between them. The CDR3 sequence: CASIQLQGGISPLHF. For the CDR3, the DNA is TGTGCCAGCATCCAGCTACAGGGAGGAATTTCACCCCTCCACTTT.

This clonotype was counted only a few times. This sequence joins TRBV12-3 or TRBV12-4 and TRBJ1-5; 8 nucleotides line up with TRBD1. V shed 5 bases, J shed 1 base, and the junction held 4 bases outside the gene matches. The CDR3 loop spans 15 amino acids. CDR3 sequence: CASSKRQGSNQPQHF. CDR3 sequence (DNA): TGTGCCAGCAGTAAGCGACAGGGGAGCAATCAGCCCCAGCATTTT.

The gene calls are TRBV7-8 and TRBJ2-7, with D perhaps matching TRBD1 or TRBD2 (6 bases each). There are 15 residues in the CDR3. Trimming took 5 bases from V and 4 from J, leaving 18 bases between them. In germline, CDR1 is SGHVS, CDR2 FQNEAQ. The CDR3 DNA is TGTGCCAGCAGCAATGGACGAGAGGGGGGTTACGAGCAGTACTTC. This codes for CASSNGREGGYEQYF. The whole variable domain, filled in from reference TRBV7-8 and TRBJ2-7, reads GAGVSQSPRYKVAKRGQDVALRCDPISGHVSLFWYQQALGQGPEFLTYFQNEAQLDKSGLPSDRFFAERPEGSVSTLKIQRTQQEDSAVYLCASSNGREGGYEQYFGPGTRLTVT.

This sequence joins TRBV29-1 and TRBJ1-2, with TRBD1 matching 8 bases. The junction had 5 bases not matched to a gene; V was cut back by 5 bases and J by 6 bases. The CDR3 is 12 residues long. In germline, CDR1 is SQVTM, CDR2 ANQGSEA. CDR3 region: CSVPGQVDGYTF. In DNA, the CDR3 is TGCAGCGTTCCGGGACAGGTGGATGGCTACACCTTC. The whole variable domain, remainder taken from reference TRBV29-1 and TRBJ1-2, is SAVISQKPSRDICQRGTSLTIQCQVDSQVTMMFWYRQQPGQSLTLIATANQGSEATYESGFVIDKFPISRPNLTFSTLTVSNMSPEDSSIYLCSVPGQVDGYTFGSGTRLTVV.

At least ten counts were recorded for this clonotype. The chain has TRBV7-9 and TRBJ1-1; 12 bases line up with TRBD1. The germline CDR1 and CDR2 sequences are SEHNR and FQNEAQ (reference sequence). This CDR3 comprises 15 residues. The trim removed 1 base at V and 11 bases at J, leaving 8 bases unmatched. The CDR3 loop reads CASSLVVGTGGDAFF. The CDR3, as DNA: TGTGCCAGCAGCTTAGTAGTCGGGACAGGGGGCGACGCTTTCTTT.